Listed below are T cell receptor beta chains from one sample, sequenced in a study of T cell responses to AZD1222 COVID-19 vaccine. Assay: immunoSEQ multiplex PCR; the TCRdb copy retains only in-frame clones and omits some. The table records roughly 50,000 clones, approximately 90% of them present only once. Sequenced material: peripheral blood, taken on day 0 of AZD1222 vaccination. Receptors originate from an adult in good health. Both conserved end residues are part of each CDR3.

>TRBJ1-6|TRBV27
CASRGQNSPLHF
>TRBJ2-5|TRBV18
CASSPSGTVQETQYF
>TRBJ2-3|TRBV7-9
CASSLLGTDTQYF
>TRBJ1-5|TRBV24-1
CATSGPGTGGGFQPQHF
>TRBJ1-6|TRBV3-1/TRBV3-2
CASSQGSTPADSPLHF
>TRBJ1-2|TRBV25-1
CASSESNYGYTF
>TRBJ2-7|TRBV27
CASSPEQGYEQYF
>TRBJ2-2|TRBV7-9
CASSPPVRDRTGELFF
>TRBJ2-7|TRBV30
CAWSVSLRGEQYF
>TRBJ1-4|TRBV2
CASNDGTGREKLFF
>TRBJ2-7|TRBV5-4
CASSRYYEQYF
>TRBJ1-2|TRBV7-2
CASSPGRDGYGYTF
>TRBJ1-2|TRBV29-1
CSVEVWGSGYTF
>TRBJ1-1|TRBV5-4
CASSTGGGMMNTEAFF
>TRBJ1-5|TRBV28
CASSSTDRGGQPQHF
>TRBJ2-2|TRBV5-1
CASSFGGGPYGELFF
>TRBJ1-6|TRBV3-1/TRBV3-2
CASSQLGGAAGFSPLHF
>TRBJ2-7|TRBV9
CASSAHGGYEQYF
>TRBJ1-1|TRBV12-3/TRBV12-4
CASSQHTEAFF